The 8 T cell receptor beta chains in this list originate from one sample, sequenced in a study of human T cells and chemical hapten exposure. Indicated time point: patch test 1, 2 weeks after DPC sensitization. Documented treatment: therapeutic diphenylcyclopropenone sensitization with weekly scalp DPC. MiXCR was run by TCRdb on the RACE reads, yielding one entry per CDR3 protein. The data hold fewer than 100,000 distinct CDR3 sequences, with 10% to 15% observed a single time. Material: whole blood, obtained in connection with sensitization to the hapten diphenylcyclopropenone (DPC). The source of these receptors is a woman between 55 and 75 years old with alopecia areata. Some clones in this sample may be carry-over from other donors' samples.

This clonotype was counted between two and nine times. The chain recombines TRBV7-2 with TRBJ1-6; D is uncertain. V lost 1 base, J lost 7 bases, and 5 bases lay in between. CDR1 and CDR2 from the germline V gene are SGHTA and FQGNSA. This CDR3 spans 13 amino acids. CDR3 bases: TGTGCCAGCAGCTTAGTGGGAAATTCACCCCTCCACTTT. Translating it yields CASSLVGNSPLHF.

This clonotype was counted at least ten times. The rearrangement joins TRBV12-3 or TRBV12-4 to TRBJ1-3, with D possibly matching TRBD1 (6 bases). Trimming removed 1 base at V and 4 bases at J, with 11 bases between. There are 15 residues in the CDR3. The CDR3 protein is CASSLGGDRGNTIYF. The CDR3 nucleotides are TGTGCCAGCAGTTTAGGAGGAGACAGGGGAAACACCATATATTTT.

V gene TRBV5-5 combines with J gene TRBJ2-3; D tentatively reads TRBD1 or TRBD2 (5 bases each). CDR3 length: 12 amino acids. V lost 4 bases to trimming and J lost 5 bases, with 8 bases between them. Germline V CDR1 and CDR2: SGHKS, YYEKEE (reference sequence). CDR3 DNA: TGTGCCAGCAGCCTGAGGGGAGATACGCAGTATTTT. Translating gives CASSLRGDTQYF.

The chain couples TRBV29-1 to TRBJ2-2; D is unresolved. V was clipped by 6 bases and J by 0 bases, with 11 bases between them. This CDR3 contains 14 residues. The germline CDR1 and CDR2 sequences are SQVTM and ANQGSEA. The CDR3 DNA reads TGCAGCGTCTCCCGTGGGACGAACACCGGGGAGCTGTTTTTT. Amino acid sequence: CSVSRGTNTGELFF.

The V and J genes are TRBV6-2 or TRBV6-3 and TRBJ2-3; 7 bases line up with TRBD2. Germline V gene sequence: CDR1 MNHEY, CDR2 SVGEGT. The V segment lost 2 bases and the J segment 3 bases; nucleotides outside the gene matches: 14. The CDR3 spans 18 residues. The CDR3 coding sequence is TGTGCCAGCAGTTACAAAGTGGAAGCGGGACTCCCAACAGATACGCAGTATTTT. It codes for CASSYKVEAGLPTDTQYF.

This clonotype was counted a few times. The chain carries TRBV9 and TRBJ2-2, with D perhaps matching TRBD2 (6 bases). Trimming left V 2 bases short and J 9 bases short, with 17 bases between. The CDR3 is 15 amino acids. From germline, CDR1 is SGDLS and CDR2 YYNGEE. CDR3 in DNA: TGTGCCAGCAGCGTGGGGACTCCGTCAGGCCGGGAGCTGTTTTTT. Residues: CASSVGTPSGRELFF.

This CDR3 reads CSVDVAGYGYTF. The CDR3 nucleotides read TGCAGCGTTGACGTGGCTGGGTATGGCTACACCTTC. The gene calls are TRBV29-1 and TRBJ1-2, with no clear D. Trimming left V 3 bases short and J 5 bases short, with 10 bases between. The CDR3 contains 12 residues. Germline V gene data show CDR1 as SQVTM and CDR2 as ANQGSEA.

This chain connects TRBV18 to TRBJ1-5; D gene unclear. The germline V and J ends were trimmed by 0 bases and 3 bases, with 9 bases remaining between them. The CDR3 totals 15 residues. Per the germline V gene, CDR1 is KGHSH and CDR2 is LQKENI. The CDR3 coding sequence is TGTGCCAGCTCACCACCGTCCACAGTCAATCAGCCCCAGCATTTT. This gives the protein CASSPPSTVNQPQHF. The full variable domain, rest sourced from reference TRBV18 and TRBJ1-5, is NAGVMQNPRHLVRRRGQEARLRCSPMKGHSHVYWYRQLPEEGLKFMVYLQKENIIDESGMPKERFSAEFPKEGPSILRIQQVVRGDSAAYFCASSPPSTVNQPQHFGDGTRLSIL.